This TCR beta chain was captured in a study of blood T cell repertoires in COVID-19 (dated by TCRdb to 2019 to 2021). In the study overall: Samples from collaborators originated in the United States, Italy and Spain and spanned both the acute and convalescent phases of COVID-19. The dataset comprised deeply sampled blood TCRbeta repertoires from subjects exposed to, actively infected with, or recovered from COVID-19. The prospective study material was composed of cDNA or gDNA derived from T cells, B-cell-depleted T cells, or PBMCs. The samples were drawn from the first 160 participants of the ongoing ImmuneRACE study and from 1,254 subjects provided by 6 global collaborators. Where HLA class I and class II types were available, the types were taken from metadata supplied by the sample provider, not from assay-based typing. The repertoires were released in a freely available public database intended as a resource for research on the immune response to SARS-CoV-2. A de-identified subject ID, COVID-19 status, age in years and sex were almost always included in the sample metadata. What the work shows at the level of the full study, not this receptor alone: The quantity of clinical and demographic metadata differed by source and by participant and was supplied without curation.

The collaborating institutions used their own protocols to collect whole blood in K2EDTA tubes. For TCRbeta analysis, collaborator samples were shipped as frozen whole blood, as isolated PBMCs, or as DNA extracted from either sample type. With respect to this clone: It lacks a known antigen. There are no base qualities to consult, and no much larger clone falls within one base. The same CDR3 can be traced to other DNA sequences in this sample.

Relative to germline, V is 3 bases shorter and J is 4 bases shorter, with 7 bases between their ends. The CDR3 numbers 13 residues from cysteine through phenylalanine. The DNA shown is the 39-base CDR3, in frame from base 1. Reading the germline V gene (reference sequence) gives CDR1 LNHDA and CDR2 SQIVND. The immunoSEQ Assay, a bias-controlled multiplex PCR, was used to amplify TCRbeta CDR3 regions from genomic DNA. The original pipeline was this. The number of nucleated cells in each sample was estimated by amplification of reference gene primers within the assay. To quantify the absolute abundance of each unique TCRbeta CDR3 rearrangement, sequence reads were collapsed and filtered. Productive Simpson clonality was computed per sample as the square root of Simpson's diversity index over productive rearrangements. The immuneACCESS repertoire file appears here via TCRdb, limited to in-frame rearrangements. These files lack a portion of the clones; in checked studies, under half of the deficit traces to unresolved V genes, and the cause of the others is not known. The D gene and trimming were derived from the DNA, and the V and J assignments and clone size from that table. The sample contains some 120,000 clones, roughly nine tenths of them found a single time. 3.5% to 5.5% of the sample goes to the ten largest clones.

This chain is built from TRBV19 and TRBJ1-5; the D gene remains uncertain. Sequencing was carried out using peripheral blood. The receptor was derived from a man between 40 and 49 years old with acute or convalescent COVID-19. The DNA is as follows: TGTGCCAGTAGTATTACTGGTAATCAGCCCCAGCATTTT. This yields the protein CASSITGNQPQHF.